This T cell receptor beta chain was retrieved from a study of cytomegalovirus exposure and HLA in healthy donors. Study results and limitations: Using a false discovery rate of 0.05, a later analysis showed that fewer than 20,000 TCR beta sequences were associated with HLA alleles. In a later analysis, a missense DCLRE1C variant was linked to TCR beta V- and J-gene trimming.

Details on this clone: Its antigen remains unidentified.

60 Vbeta and 13 Jbeta primers were used in PCR. Profiling relied on immunoSEQ multiplex PCR, and the TCRdb table lists in-frame clones only, not all of them. Its table records about 160,000 clones. The receptor's source is a man aged 30 to 39 in good health and CMV-seronegative. The sequenced sample was PBMCs.

CDR3 bases: TGTGCCAGCAGCCCCGGACAGAACGCAGATACGCAGTATTTT. This gives the protein CASSPGQNADTQYF. The chain uses TRBV7-3 and TRBJ2-3, with D maybe TRBD1 (6 bases). The germline V gene encodes CDR1 SGHTA and CDR2 FQGTGA. The CDR3 consists of 14 residues. Trimming removed 5 bases from V and 4 bases from J, with 13 bases in between. Full variable domain (rest looked up from reference TRBV7-3 and TRBJ2-3): GAGVSQTPSNKVTEKGKYVELRCDPISGHTALYWYRQSLGQGPEFLIYFQGTGAADDSGLPNDRFFAVRPEGSVSTLKIQRTERGDSAVYLCASSPGQNADTQYFGPGTRLTVL.